The 29 T cell receptor beta chains presented below share a single source sample, sequenced in a study of T-cell memory formation after mild COVID-19. TCRdb passed the 5' RACE reads through MiXCR, listing each CDR3 protein once. The sample carries about 560,000 distinct CDR3 sequences, less than 25% recorded once. The sample taken for sequencing was PBMCs or a T cell subset sorted from them (not recorded which). These receptors originate from an adult woman who had mild COVID-19 (a few samples of this study predate the infection). Cell type and time point are not known.

This clonotype showed up just a few times. This sequence joins TRBV27 and TRBJ1-1; D is uncertain. Germline-derived CDR1 and CDR2 are MNHEY and SMNVEV (reference sequence). There are 14 residues in the CDR3. V was clipped by 2 bases and J by 0 bases, with 7 bases between them. CDR3 in DNA: TGTGCCAGCAGTTTAGAGGCTGTGAACACTGAAGCTTTCTTT. This encodes CASSLEAVNTEAFF.

CDR3 sequence reads: CASSFGTGDDTEAFF. CDR3 in DNA: TGTGCCAGCAGCTTTGGGACAGGGGATGACACTGAAGCTTTCTTT. The gene calls are TRBV7-6 and TRBJ1-1, with 10 bases identical to TRBD1. CDR1 and CDR2 from the germline V gene are SGHVS and FNYEAQ. The CDR3 loop spans 15 amino acids. V trimming: 3 bases; J trimming: 3 bases; junction bases outside the gene matches: 4.

In its sample, this clonotype was seen once. CDR3 nucleotide sequence: TGTGCCGTGACAGGGTCACTTAGCACAGATACGCAGTATTTT. Protein product: CAVTGSLSTDTQYF. J is TRBJ2-3 and V is TRBV6-5, with 7 bases matching TRBD1. This CDR3 is 14 amino acids long. Germline assignment: CDR1 MNHEY and CDR2 SVGAGI. V shed 11 bases, J shed 0 bases, and the junction held 8 bases outside the gene matches.

The sample holds one count of this clonotype. The genes are TRBV20-1 and TRBJ1-4; D remains ambiguous. The germline V gene encodes CDR1 DFQATT and CDR2 SNEGSKA (reference sequence). Trimming stripped 0 bases from V and 7 bases from J, with 12 bases between. The CDR3 has 14 amino acids. The CDR3 DNA reads TGCAGTGCTAGAGAGTCGGGGATTAGTGAAAAACTGTTTTTT. This codes for CSARESGISEKLFF.

This chain connects TRBV30 to TRBJ1-1; 8 nucleotides align to TRBD1. Germline V lookup: CDR1 GTSNPN, CDR2 SVGIG (reference sequence). This CDR3 is built from 15 residues. V lost 5 bases to trimming and J lost 2 bases; unmatched junction nucleotides: 10. DNA of the CDR3: TGTGCCTGGGACCTTGGACAGGGAGGTAACACTGAAGCTTTCTTT. It yields the protein CAWDLGQGGNTEAFF.

This clonotype appeared a few times. The genes are TRBV5-1 and TRBJ2-7; D perhaps matches TRBD1 (6 bases). Looked up from germline, CDR1 is SGHRS and CDR2 is YFSETQ. The CDR3 spans 15 residues. V gave up 0 bases and J gave up 1 base, with 11 bases separating them. The CDR3 loop reads CASSLAQGSSYEQYF. The CDR3 nucleotides are TGCGCCAGCAGCTTGGCTCAGGGGTCGTCCTACGAGCAGTACTTC.

The genes are TRBV3-1 and TRBJ2-7; D possibly matches TRBD1 or TRBD2 (5 bases each). The germline V gene has CDR1 LGHDT and CDR2 YNNKEL (reference sequence). The CDR3 consists of 14 residues. Trimming took 3 bases from V and 6 from J, leaving 15 bases between them. Here the CDR3 reads CASSQAQGAGEQYF. CDR3 in DNA: TGTGCCAGCAGCCAGGCGCAGGGAGCAGGCGAGCAGTACTTC.

The chain uses TRBV21-1 and TRBJ2-5; the table's D call, TRBD2, was not checked against the DNA. TRBV21-1 is listed as a pseudogene. The length of the CDR3 is 14 residues. The CDR3 sequence is CASRRAGIQETQYF. CDR3 DNA sequence: TGTGCCAGCAGGAGGGCGGGGATACAAGAGACCCAGTACTTC.

This clonotype was picked up a small number of times. The gene calls are TRBV11-2 and TRBJ2-3, with a possible D match to TRBD2 (6 bases). The CDR3 loop spans 15 amino acids. Trimming shortened V by 5 bases and J by 9 bases, and 21 bases separated the two germline ends. Germline V gene sequence: CDR1 SGHAT, CDR2 FQNNGV. The DNA of the CDR3 is TGTGCCAGCAGCCTCGGGGGTACTAGAAGCGACACGCAGTATTTT. Amino acids: CASSLGGTRSDTQYF.

This chain uses TRBV12-3 or TRBV12-4 with TRBJ1-1; weak D call: TRBD1 (5 bases). The ends were cut back, 7 bases at V and 4 bases at J, with 16 bases in the middle. This CDR3 is 14 amino acids long. CDR3 protein: CASTSMGGSTEAFF. For the CDR3, the DNA is TGTGCCAGCACCTCGATGGGGGGGAGCACTGAAGCTTTCTTT.

The V gene is TRBV5-5, the J gene TRBJ2-1; 13 positions agree with TRBD2. Germline CDR1 reads SGHKS; CDR2 reads YYEKEE (reference sequence). The CDR3 totals 13 residues. The V gene end was trimmed by 6 bases and the J gene end by 15 bases; junction bases not matched to a gene: 9. The CDR3 region has the DNA TGTGCCAGCACCTGGACTAGCGGGAGCGAGGGGTTCTTC. This codes for CASTWTSGSEGFF.

This rearrangement joins TRBV3-1 to TRBJ2-7, with D perhaps matching TRBD1 (5 bases). CDR3 length equals 15 residues. The germline V and J ends were trimmed by 2 bases and 6 bases, with 17 bases remaining between them. Germline V gene data show CDR1 as LGHDT and CDR2 as YNNKEL (reference sequence). CDR3 coding DNA: TGTGCCAGCAGCCAAAGGGGCAGGGTAGGGATCGAGCAGTACTTC. Translating gives CASSQRGRVGIEQYF.

The CDR3, as DNA: TGTGCCAGCAGTTGGACTAGCGGGAGGGCCGGGACAGATACGCAGTATTTT. It is translated as CASSWTSGRAGTDTQYF. The chain carries TRBV6-2 or TRBV6-3 and TRBJ2-3; the match to TRBD2 covers 15 bases. With 4 bases clipped from V and 3 bases from J, the junction kept 5 bases outside the gene matches. CDR1 MNHEY and CDR2 SVGEGT come from the germline V gene. CDR3 size: 17 residues.

This clonotype was found a few times. The genes are TRBV5-1 and TRBJ2-7, with D possibly matching TRBD1 (5 bases). The CDR3 is 17 residues long. Germline CDR1 SGHRS, CDR2 YFSETQ. Trimming cost V 4 bases and J 0 bases, with 20 bases left between them. CDR3 residues: CASSLEFQGFSSYEQYF. In DNA form, the CDR3 reads TGCGCCAGCAGCCTCGAGTTCCAGGGCTTTAGCTCCTACGAGCAGTACTTC.

The rearrangement links TRBV24-1 to TRBJ2-7; D unresolved. Germline V gives CDR1 KGHDR, CDR2 SFDVKD. V was shortened by 5 bases and J by 3 bases, with 7 bases between the two germline ends. The CDR3 spans 12 residues. The CDR3 coding sequence is TGTGCCACCAGTGGTGCCAGCTACGAGCAGTACTTC. Its translation is CATSGASYEQYF.

The genes are TRBV7-6 and TRBJ1-2, with no clear D. Germline loops: CDR1 SGHVS, CDR2 FNYEAQ. The V end was cut by 11 bases, the J end by 6 bases, with 10 bases between. The CDR3 loop spans 10 amino acids. CDR3 in DNA: TGTGCCTCGGGCACAGATGGCTACACCTTC. Residues: CASGTDGYTF.

This clonotype showed up just a few times. V and J are TRBV24-1 and TRBJ2-2; the D is unclear. Trimming cost V 1 base and J 8 bases, with 13 bases left between them. The CDR3 loop spans 15 amino acids. Germline CDR1 and CDR2: KGHDR and SFDVKD. CDR3 bases: TGTGCCACCAGTGATTTAGGCCGCTCTGGGGGGGAGCTGTTTTTT. This gives the protein CATSDLGRSGGELFF.

The chain is built from TRBV5-1 and TRBJ2-7; 10 nucleotides align to TRBD2. Germline values: CDR1 SGHRS, CDR2 YFSETQ. V lost 6 bases to trimming and J lost 6 bases; unmatched junction nucleotides: 15. The CDR3 extends over 16 amino acids. The CDR3, as DNA: TGCGCCAGCACCCCAGGGCTAGCGGGAGAAGATAGCGAGCAGTACTTC. Protein product: CASTPGLAGEDSEQYF.

The genes are TRBV7-9 and TRBJ2-1, with 10 bases aligning to TRBD2. In germline, CDR1 is SEHNR, CDR2 FQNEAQ (reference sequence). Losses at the gene ends were 3 bases for V and 1 base for J; bases not matched to a gene: 6. CDR3 length equals 17 residues. Written as DNA, the CDR3 is TGTGCCAGCAGCTTCCTCGTAGCGGGAGGTTCCTACAATGAGCAGTTCTTC. Its translation: CASSFLVAGGSYNEQFF.

The chain couples TRBV6-5 to TRBJ2-7; 9 bases agree with TRBD1. The V and J ends lost 0 bases and 7 bases, in that order; junction bases with no gene match: 7. CDR1 and CDR2 from the germline V gene are MNHEY and SVGAGI. The CDR3 sequence is 15 residues long. For the CDR3, the DNA is TGTGCCAGCAGTTACTCGGGACAGGGTTCTCTAGAGCAGTACTTC. This codes for CASSYSGQGSLEQYF.

This chain links TRBV20-1 with TRBJ2-3, with D unresolved. Trimming stripped 5 bases from V and 2 bases from J, with 17 bases between. This CDR3 region has 15 residues. Germline V lookup: CDR1 DFQATT, CDR2 SNEGSKA (reference sequence). CDR3 sequence reads: CSAPRPGADTDTQYF. The CDR3 DNA reads as TGCAGTGCTCCCCGTCCAGGAGCTGACACAGATACGCAGTATTTT.

The chain employs TRBV24-1 and TRBJ2-3, with 9 bases that match TRBD2. CDR1 is KGHDR, CDR2 SFDVKD, per germline. Germline trimming cut 5 bases from V and 3 bases from J; bases unmatched to any gene: 14. This CDR3 has 18 amino acids. The CDR3 is CATSAFGGLAGQTDTQYF. CDR3 sequence (DNA): TGTGCCACCAGTGCCTTCGGCGGGCTAGCGGGACAAACAGATACGCAGTATTTT.

The genes are TRBV29-1 and TRBJ2-7; D not resolved. Trimming shortened V by 4 bases and J by 3 bases, and 10 bases separated the two germline ends. CDR1 SQVTM and CDR2 ANQGSEA come from the germline V gene. The CDR3 is 12 amino acids. This CDR3 is CSVGDRIYEQYF. The DNA of the CDR3 is TGCAGCGTTGGCGACCGGATCTACGAGCAGTACTTC.

The chain couples TRBV6-5 to TRBJ2-7, with 7 bases matching TRBD1. CDR1 and CDR2 (germline): MNHEY, SVGAGI. The V segment lost 6 bases and the J segment 7 bases; nucleotides outside the gene matches: 24. CDR3 size: 18 residues. The CDR3 region is CASSQGQRYTTSSGEQYF. Here the CDR3 DNA reads TGTGCCAGCAGCCAGGGACAGCGATACACTACTAGTTCAGGAGAGCAGTACTTC.

The chain links TRBV7-9 to TRBJ1-4; D is unclear. There are 16 residues in the CDR3. CDR1 and CDR2 from the germline V gene are SEHNR and FQNEAQ (reference sequence). V was clipped by 0 bases and J by 8 bases, with 16 bases between them. The CDR3 is CASSLAPRHPAEKLFF. CDR3 in DNA: TGTGCCAGCAGCTTAGCGCCGCGACACCCTGCGGAAAAACTGTTTTTT. The whole variable domain, filled in from reference TRBV7-9 and TRBJ1-4, reads DTGVSQNPRHKITKRGQNVTFRCDPISEHNRLYWYRQTLGQGPEFLTYFQNEAQLEKSRLLSDRFSAERPKGSFSTLEIQRTEQGDSAMYLCASSLAPRHPAEKLFFGSGTQLSVL.

The rearrangement joins TRBV20-1 to TRBJ2-5; TRBD2 matches 9 bases. The CDR3 contains 15 residues. Trimming removed 1 base from V and 3 bases from J; junction bases left unmatched: 6. Germline CDR1 DFQATT, CDR2 SNEGSKA (reference sequence). As DNA, the CDR3 is TGCAGTGCTAGAGCCGCCCGACTAGCGGAAGAGACCCAGTACTTC. Its protein product is CSARAARLAEETQYF.

This clonotype has a handful of counts. The genes are TRBV2 and TRBJ2-1, with D unclear. The germline CDR1 and CDR2 sequences are SNHLY and FYNNEI. Between the trimmed V and J ends, which lost 6 bases and 0 bases, there was a span of 12 bases. The CDR3 length is 15 residues. Written as DNA, the CDR3 is TGTGCCAGCAGCGCCACAGCTAGCTCCTACAATGAGCAGTTCTTC. It specifies CASSATASSYNEQFF.

This chain uses TRBV20-1 with TRBJ2-7; D uncertain. The CDR3 covers 13 residues. Germline V gives CDR1 DFQATT, CDR2 SNEGSKA (reference sequence). Trimming took 6 bases from V and 2 from J, leaving 14 bases between them. DNA of the CDR3: TGCAGTGCCCGCCGCGGCAGAGCCTACGAGCAGTACTTC. Protein product: CSARRGRAYEQYF.

There are a few counts of this clonotype. This rearrangement joins TRBV5-1 to TRBJ2-7; the D gene is possibly TRBD2 (5 bases). V was pared by 0 bases and J by 3 bases, with 16 bases between. Germline loops: CDR1 SGHRS, CDR2 YFSETQ. CDR3 length: 16 amino acids. For the CDR3, the DNA is TGCGCCAGCAGCTTGGGGCGGGCAGTTCTCAACTACGAGCAGTACTTC. Translating gives CASSLGRAVLNYEQYF.